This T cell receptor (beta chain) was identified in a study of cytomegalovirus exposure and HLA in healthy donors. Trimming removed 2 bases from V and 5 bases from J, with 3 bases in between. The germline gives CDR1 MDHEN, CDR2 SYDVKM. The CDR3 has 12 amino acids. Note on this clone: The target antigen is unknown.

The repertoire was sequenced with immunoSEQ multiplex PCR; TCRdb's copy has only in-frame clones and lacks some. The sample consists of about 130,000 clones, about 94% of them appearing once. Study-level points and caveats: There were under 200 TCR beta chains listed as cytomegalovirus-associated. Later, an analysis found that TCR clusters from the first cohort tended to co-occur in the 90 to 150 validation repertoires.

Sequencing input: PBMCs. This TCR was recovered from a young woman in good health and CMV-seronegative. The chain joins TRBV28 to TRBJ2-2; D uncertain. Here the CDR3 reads CASSLQTGELFF. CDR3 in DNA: TGTGCCAGCAGTTTACAGACCGGGGAGCTGTTTTTT.